The 9 T cell receptor beta chains listed next were all sequenced from one sample in a study of blood T cell repertoires in COVID-19. The protocol was immunoSEQ multiplex PCR, while the TCRdb copy is restricted to in-frame clones and leaves out a portion. Of about 300,000 clones listed, roughly 90% are singletons. Source material: peripheral blood. Receptor source: a woman aged 30 to 39 with COVID-19, enrolled during active disease.

The chain recombines TRBV2 with TRBJ1-5, with TRBD1 matching 7 bases. After removal of 6 bases from V and 7 bases from J, the junction contained 9 bases not matched to a gene. The CDR3 spans 14 residues. Looked up from germline, CDR1 is SNHLY and CDR2 is FYNNEI. The CDR3 spells CASSTGEGGQPQHF. The DNA of the CDR3 is TGTGCCAGCAGCACAGGGGAAGGGGGGCAGCCCCAGCATTTT.

The V gene is TRBV5-1, the J gene TRBJ1-4, with TRBD1 matching 7 bases. The ends lost 9 bases at V and 5 bases at J; junction bases unmatched: 13. The CDR3 is 15 amino acids. Germline CDR1 and CDR2: SGHRS and YFSETQ. The CDR3 protein is CATTLQGLSNEKLFF. The CDR3 nucleotides read TGCGCCACCACGCTACAGGGGCTGTCGAATGAAAAACTGTTTTTT.

The V gene is TRBV9, the J gene TRBJ2-3; D remains ambiguous. The length of the CDR3 is 14 residues. The V end was cut by 0 bases, the J end by 2 bases, with 7 bases between. The germline V gene encodes CDR1 SGDLS and CDR2 YYNGEE. The DNA of the CDR3 is TGTGCCAGCAGCGTAGATAGCATCACAGATACGCAGTATTTT. It codes for CASSVDSITDTQYF.

CDR3 in DNA: TGTGCCAGCACCCCCCTAGGTTATCCAGAAAAACTGTTTTTT. Protein sequence: CASTPLGYPEKLFF. The gene calls are TRBV7-2 and TRBJ1-4; unclear D gene. Germline CDR1 reads SGHTA; CDR2 reads FQGNSA. CDR3 length: 14 residues. Trimming shortened V by 7 bases and J by 8 bases, and 17 bases separated the two germline ends.

This clone has just one count. The V and J genes are TRBV5-6 and TRBJ1-1; perhaps TRBD1 as D (5 bases). V lost 5 bases and J 5 bases, leaving 13 bases between the germline ends. The CDR3 extends over 13 amino acids. Germline assignment: CDR1 SGHDT and CDR2 YYEEEE. CDR3 loop: CASRGQAGTEAFF. The CDR3 coding sequence is TGTGCCAGCAGGGGGCAAGCGGGAACTGAAGCTTTCTTT. The full variable domain, its missing parts supplied by reference TRBV5-6 and TRBJ1-1, is DAGVTQSPTHLIKTRGQQVTLRCSPKSGHDTVSWYQQALGQGPQFIFQYYEEEERQRGNFPDRFSGHQFPNYSSELNVNALLLGDSALYLCASRGQAGTEAFFGQGTRLTVV.

This clone showed up just once. The chain's CDR3 is CASSGVAGVFDEQFF. In nucleotides, the CDR3 is TGTGCCAGCAGTGGTGTAGCGGGGGTATTCGATGAGCAGTTCTTC. The chain uses TRBV2 and TRBJ2-1; 9 bases agree with TRBD2. CDR3 size: 15 residues. V lost 4 bases to trimming and J lost 8 bases; unmatched junction nucleotides: 9. Germline V gives CDR1 SNHLY, CDR2 FYNNEI.

The chain combines TRBV28 with TRBJ2-2; the D gene is possibly TRBD1 (6 bases). There are 12 residues in the CDR3. Trimming removed 7 bases at V and 7 bases at J, with 10 bases between. Germline V gives CDR1 MDHEN, CDR2 SYDVKM. In DNA, the CDR3 is TGTGCCAGCACCGCGACAGGCGGGGAGCTGTTTTTT. This sequence encodes CASTATGGELFF. Drawing the rest from reference TRBV28 and TRBJ2-2, the complete variable domain is DVKVTQSSRYLVKRTGEKVFLECVQDMDHENMFWYRQDPGLGLRLIYFSYDVKMKEKGDIPEGYSVSREKKERFSLILESASTNQTSMYLCASTATGGELFFGEGSRLTVL.

This clone was detected once. J is TRBJ2-5 and V is TRBV19, with 8 bases aligning to TRBD1. The CDR3 runs to 15 residues. The V and J ends lost 3 bases and 3 bases, in that order; junction bases with no gene match: 6. CDR1 and CDR2 from the germline V gene are LNHDA and SQIVND (reference sequence). The DNA of the CDR3 is TGTGCCAGTAGTATGTGGGCAGGGGGCGAAGAGACCCAGTACTTC. Translated, it gives CASSMWAGGEETQYF.

The chain combines TRBV3-1 (or the pseudogene TRBV3-2) with TRBJ2-3; no clear D gene. The CDR3 runs 15 residues. Germline values: CDR1 LGHDT, CDR2 YNNKEL (reference sequence). The germline V and J ends were trimmed by 0 bases and 0 bases, with 7 bases remaining between them. The CDR3 region is CASSQEARSTDTQYF. Written as DNA, the CDR3 is TGTGCCAGCAGCCAAGAGGCCAGGAGCACAGATACGCAGTATTTT.